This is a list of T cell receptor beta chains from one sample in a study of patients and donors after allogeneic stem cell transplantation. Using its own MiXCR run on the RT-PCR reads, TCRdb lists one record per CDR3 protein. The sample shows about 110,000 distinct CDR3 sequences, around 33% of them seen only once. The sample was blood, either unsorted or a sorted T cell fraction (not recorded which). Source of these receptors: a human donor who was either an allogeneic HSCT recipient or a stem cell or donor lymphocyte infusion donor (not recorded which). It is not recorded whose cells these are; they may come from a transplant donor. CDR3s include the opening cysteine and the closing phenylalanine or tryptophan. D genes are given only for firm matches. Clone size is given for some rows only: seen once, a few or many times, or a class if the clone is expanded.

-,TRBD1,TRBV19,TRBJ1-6,CASSARTGERNPPLHF,TGTGCCAGTAGTGCCCGGACAGGGGAACGGAATCCACCCCTCCACTTT
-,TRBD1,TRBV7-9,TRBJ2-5,CASQGAGKETQYF,TGTGCCAGCCAGGGGGCGGGAAAAGAGACCCAGTACTTC
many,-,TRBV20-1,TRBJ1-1,CSARAQVNTEAFF,TGCAGTGCTAGAGCACAGGTGAACACTGAAGCTTTCTTT
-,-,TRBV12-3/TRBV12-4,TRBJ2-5,CASSVDSQETQYF,TGTGCCAGCAGCGTCGACAGCCAAGAGACCCAGTACTTC
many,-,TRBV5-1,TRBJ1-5,CASSLEGHQPQHF,TGCGCCAGCAGCTTGGAAGGGCATCAGCCCCAGCATTTT
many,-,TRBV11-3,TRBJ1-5,CASSLDGNQPQHF,TGTGCCAGCAGCTTAGATGGCAATCAGCCCCAGCATTTT
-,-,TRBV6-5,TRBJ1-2,CARVRGSYTF,TGTGCCCGAGTCAGGGGTAGCTACACCTTC
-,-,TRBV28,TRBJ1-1,CASSLGRYAFF,TGTGCCAGCAGTTTAGGGCGGTATGCTTTCTTT
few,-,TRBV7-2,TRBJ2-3,CASSWDISTDTQYF,TGTGCCAGCAGCTGGGACATTAGCACAGATACGCAGTATTTT
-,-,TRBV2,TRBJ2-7,CASIYLEDTPYEQYF,TGTGCCAGCATCTACCTGGAGGACACTCCCTACGAGCAGTACTTC
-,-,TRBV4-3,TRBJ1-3,CASSQETGNTIYF,TGCGCCAGCAGCCAAGAGACTGGAAACACCATATATTTT
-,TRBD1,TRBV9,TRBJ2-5,CASSPWTGIIGETQYF,TGTGCCAGCAGCCCCTGGACAGGGATAATAGGAGAGACCCAGTACTTC
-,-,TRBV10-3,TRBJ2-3,CAIKGGPTRTDTQYF,TGTGCCATCAAAGGGGGACCCACAAGAACAGATACGCAGTATTTT
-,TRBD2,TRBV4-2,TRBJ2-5,CASSSGSSGQETQYF,TGTGCCAGCAGCTCAGGCAGTAGCGGGCAAGAGACCCAGTACTTC
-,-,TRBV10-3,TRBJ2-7,CAMSTSRWDPTYEQYF,TGTGCCATGAGCACCTCACGGTGGGACCCCACCTACGAGCAGTACTTC
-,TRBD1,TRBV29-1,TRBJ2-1,CSVFQGQGTDEQFF,TGCAGCGTTTTCCAAGGACAGGGAACGGATGAGCAGTTCTTC
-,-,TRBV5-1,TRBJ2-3,CASSREHTDTQYF,TGCGCCAGCTCTCGGGAGCACACAGATACGCAGTATTTT
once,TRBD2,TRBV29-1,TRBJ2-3,CSVGTQMLAGDTDTQYF,TGCAGCGTTGGGACCCAGATGCTAGCGGGAGACACAGATACGCAGTATTTT
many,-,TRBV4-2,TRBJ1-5,CASSQEFRYNQPQHF,TGTGCCAGCAGCCAAGAATTTAGGTACAATCAGCCCCAGCATTTT
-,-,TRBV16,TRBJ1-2,CASSQQWDGYTF,TGTGCCAGCAGCCAACAGTGGGATGGCTACACCTTC
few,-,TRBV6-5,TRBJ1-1,CASRAELMNTEAFF,TGTGCCAGCAGGGCAGAGCTAATGAACACTGAAGCTTTCTTT
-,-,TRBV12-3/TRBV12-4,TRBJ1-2,CASRPLSPVGYGYTF,TGTGCCAGCAGGCCCCTGAGCCCCGTCGGCTATGGCTACACCTTC
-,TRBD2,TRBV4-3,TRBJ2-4,CASSRLAGVKNIQYF,TGCGCCAGCAGCCGCCTAGCGGGAGTCAAAAACATTCAGTACTTC
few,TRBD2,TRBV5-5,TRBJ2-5,CASSQLTSGKSGETQYF,TGTGCCAGCAGCCAACTAACTAGCGGGAAATCCGGAGAGACCCAGTACTTC
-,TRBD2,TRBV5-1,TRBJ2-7,CASSLVTSGRAMYEQYF,TGCGCCAGCAGCTTGGTAACTAGCGGGAGGGCCATGTACGAGCAGTACTTC
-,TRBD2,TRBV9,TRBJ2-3,CASSVSGIKDTQYF,TGTGCCAGCAGCGTCAGCGGGATCAAGGATACGCAGTATTTT
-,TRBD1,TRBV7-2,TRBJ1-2,CASSYDRVNYGYTF,TGTGCCAGCAGCTACGACAGGGTGAACTATGGCTACACCTTC
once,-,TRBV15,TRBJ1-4,CATSRDFWGSGGEKLFF,TGTGCCACCAGCAGAGACTTTTGGGGGTCCGGGGGTGAAAAACTGTTTTTT